One sample yielded the 18 T cell receptor beta chains listed below, sequenced in a study of a mutant IDH1 vaccine in newly diagnosed glioma. Libraries were prepared by immunoSEQ multiplex PCR; TCRdb keeps only in-frame clonotypes and omits some of them. The sample has about 32,000 clones; 78% are singletons. No antigen has been identified for these receptors. Sample time point: week 35, safety follow-up. With topical imiquimod, each dose of the vaccine consisted of 300 ug of mutant IDH1 20-mer peptide. The starting material was PBMCs, obtained from a glioma patient whose treatment included an IDH1 peptide vaccine. These receptors all come from a woman between 40 and 55 years old with glioma.

V and J are TRBV5-1 and TRBJ2-1; maybe TRBD1 (5 bases). CDR1 is SGHRS and CDR2 is YFSETQ in the germline V gene. CDR3 size: 14 residues. The V end was cut by 7 bases, the J end by 5 bases, with 16 bases between. The CDR3 sequence is CASSGILSNNEQFF. CDR3 sequence (DNA): TGCGCCAGCTCAGGGATTTTGAGTAACAATGAGCAGTTCTTC.

This sequence joins TRBV5-6 and TRBJ1-6; tentative D call: TRBD1 (6 bases). This CDR3 is built from 14 residues. V dropped 5 bases and J dropped 10 bases, with 16 bases sitting between them. Germline lookup yields CDR1 SGHDT and CDR2 YYEEEE. This CDR3 is CASRTGPGGSPLHF. CDR3 nucleotides: TGTGCCAGCAGGACAGGCCCCGGGGGATCACCCCTCCACTTT. Full variable domain (rest looked up from reference TRBV5-6 and TRBJ1-6): DAGVTQSPTHLIKTRGQQVTLRCSPKSGHDTVSWYQQALGQGPQFIFQYYEEEERQRGNFPDRFSGHQFPNYSSELNVNALLLGDSALYLCASRTGPGGSPLHFGNGTRLTVT.

This clone turned up a few times. The chain uses TRBV2 and TRBJ1-1; 7 bases agree with TRBD1. V shed 8 bases and J 4 bases; nucleotides not matched to a gene: 7. This CDR3 has 13 amino acids. Germline loops: CDR1 SNHLY, CDR2 FYNNEI. This CDR3 is CASLSRDSTEAFF. In nucleotides, the CDR3 is TGTGCCAGCCTGTCCCGGGACAGCACTGAAGCTTTCTTT.

DNA of the CDR3: TGTGCCAGTAGTATAGACGGGAATTCCTATAATTCACCCCTCCACTTT. Encoded protein: CASSIDGNSYNSPLHF. The rearrangement links TRBV19 to TRBJ1-6; D is unresolved. CDR1 is LNHDA and CDR2 is SQIVND in the germline V gene (reference sequence). This CDR3 contains 16 residues. Trimming took 0 bases from V and 1 from J, leaving 7 bases between them.

The chain uses TRBV20-1 and TRBJ1-1; possible D gene TRBD1, 6 bases. The CDR3 covers 10 residues. V was pared by 6 bases and J by 5 bases, with 7 bases between. Germline values: CDR1 DFQATT, CDR2 SNEGSKA (reference sequence). CDR3 residues: CSAGGTEAFF. The DNA for the CDR3 is TGCAGTGCAGGGGGGACTGAAGCTTTCTTT.

The V and J genes are TRBV5-4 and TRBJ2-5, with TRBD1 matching 11 bases. This CDR3 comprises 16 residues. The trim removed 3 bases at V and 5 bases at J, leaving 9 bases unmatched. Germline V gene sequence: CDR1 SGHNT, CDR2 YYREEE (reference sequence). In DNA form, the CDR3 reads TGTGCCAGCAGCTCTGTTGGACAGGGGGCGAGGGAGACCCAGTACTTC. Translated: CASSSVGQGARETQYF. Looking up the rest from reference TRBV5-4 and TRBJ2-5 gives the full variable domain: ETGVTQSPTHLIKTRGQQVTLRCSSQSGHNTVSWYQQALGQGPQFIFQYYREEENGRGNFPPRFSGLQFPNYSSELNVNALELDDSALYLCASSSVGQGARETQYFGPGTRLLVL.

This chain uses TRBV4-1 with TRBJ2-3; D ambiguous. This CDR3 spans 13 amino acids. V was cut by 0 bases and J by 7 bases, with 8 bases left in between. Per the germline V gene, CDR1 is MGHRA and CDR2 is YSYEKL. This chain's CDR3 is CASSQEVIHTQYF. In DNA, the CDR3 is TGCGCCAGCAGCCAAGAGGTTATTCATACGCAGTATTTT.

This clone was recorded only once. This rearrangement joins TRBV29-1 to TRBJ2-3; the match to TRBD2 covers 7 bases. Germline trimming cut 4 bases from V and 3 bases from J; bases unmatched to any gene: 13. Germline V lookup: CDR1 SQVTM, CDR2 ANQGSEA. The CDR3 covers 16 residues. The CDR3 protein is CSVVEGPGGGTDTQYF. CDR3 bases: TGCAGCGTTGTTGAGGGGCCTGGGGGGGGAACAGATACGCAGTATTTT.

The CDR3 bases are TGTGCCAGCAGTGGGTCCGGGCAGGCGAGCGAGGACCAGTACTTC. The encoded protein is CASSGSGQASEDQYF. The chain joins TRBV25-1 to TRBJ2-5, with D uncertain. The germline V gene has CDR1 MGHDK and CDR2 SYGVNS. Trimming removed 4 bases at V and 10 bases at J, with 22 bases between. The CDR3 consists of 15 residues.

The chain links TRBV2 to TRBJ2-7, with TRBD1 matching 8 bases. The CDR3 runs to 13 residues. Trimming at V came to 5 bases and at J to 7 bases, leaving 7 bases not matched to a gene. Germline values: CDR1 SNHLY, CDR2 FYNNEI. The CDR3 DNA is TGTGCCAGCAGTCTACAGGGGGTCGGGGAGCAGTACTTC. Encoded protein: CASSLQGVGEQYF.

V and J are TRBV27 and TRBJ1-3; no firm D call. The V and J ends lost 3 bases and 2 bases respectively, with 11 bases between them. The CDR3 loop spans 15 amino acids. Germline CDR1 reads MNHEY; CDR2 reads SMNVEV (reference sequence). CDR3 coding DNA: TGTGCCAGCAGTTTGTCTTCCCGGGCTGGAAACACCATATATTTT. It is translated as CASSLSSRAGNTIYF.

The V call is TRBV5-1, the J call TRBJ2-1, with a possible D match to TRBD2 (5 bases). V was pared by 4 bases and J by 8 bases, with 22 bases between. The length of the CDR3 is 16 residues. CDR1 is SGHRS and CDR2 is YFSETQ in the germline V gene. The CDR3 reads CASSIPTASSRDEQFF. DNA for the CDR3: TGCGCCAGCAGCATTCCCACGGCTAGCTCCCGCGATGAGCAGTTCTTC.

The rearrangement links TRBV7-2 to TRBJ1-1, with TRBD1 as a possible D gene (5 bases). The CDR3 is 11 amino acids. Germline V CDR1 and CDR2: SGHTA, FQGNSA. V shed 6 bases and J shed 9 bases, with 11 bases lying between them. CDR3: CASSQGPKAFF. The CDR3 DNA reads TGTGCCAGCAGTCAGGGCCCTAAAGCTTTCTTT.

The chain couples TRBV2 to TRBJ1-4, with D possibly being TRBD1 (6 bases). This CDR3 is built from 15 residues. Germline V gives CDR1 SNHLY, CDR2 FYNNEI. V lost 6 bases and J 7 bases, leaving 18 bases between the germline ends. The CDR3 protein is CASSALRGLGEKLFF. Written as DNA, the CDR3 is TGTGCCAGCAGCGCTCTGAGGGGGTTAGGTGAAAAACTGTTTTTT. Variable domain in full (rest from reference TRBV2 and TRBJ1-4): EPEVTQTPSHQVTQMGQEVILRCVPISNHLYFYWYRQILGQKVEFLVSFYNNEISEKSEIFDDQFSVERPDGSNFTLKIRSTKLEDSAMYFCASSALRGLGEKLFFGSGTQLSVL.

The CDR3 is CASRLTAGANVLTF. DNA of the CDR3: TGTGCCAGCAGGCTGACTGCTGGGGCCAACGTCCTGACTTTC. V and J are TRBV6-4 and TRBJ2-6; D gene unclear. Per germline, CDR1 MRHNA and CDR2 SNTAGT. The CDR3 is 14 amino acids. Deletions cut 6 bases from V and 2 bases from J, with 8 bases between.

The rearrangement uses TRBV6-5 and TRBJ2-7; D is possibly TRBD1 or TRBD2 (6 bases each). Germline values: CDR1 MNHEY, CDR2 SVGAGI. This CDR3 is 14 amino acids long. Trimming cost V 6 bases and J 4 bases, with 16 bases left between them. CDR3 loop: CASSSARGPYEQYF. The CDR3 DNA reads as TGTGCCAGCAGCTCCGCCCGGGGGCCTTACGAGCAGTACTTC.

The chain recombines TRBV7-6 with TRBJ2-7; the D gene is possibly TRBD1 (6 bases). V was shortened by 4 bases and J by 5 bases, with 18 bases between the two germline ends. This CDR3 contains 15 residues. Germline CDR1 is SGHVS and CDR2 is FNYEAQ. CDR3 coding DNA: TGTGCCAGCAGCTCGAGAGCACAGGGCCCGAACGAGCAGTACTTC. It codes for CASSSRAQGPNEQYF.

This rearrangement joins TRBV25-1 to TRBJ1-5; no reliable D call. Between the trimmed V and J ends, which lost 6 bases and 6 bases, there was a span of 21 bases. The CDR3 loop spans 16 amino acids. CDR1 is MGHDK, CDR2 SYGVNS, per germline. The CDR3 is CASSPQVEGEGQPQHF. The DNA for the CDR3 is TGTGCCAGCAGCCCCCAAGTCGAGGGTGAAGGTCAGCCCCAGCATTTT.